The sequence of this T cell receptor beta chain was determined in a study of T-cell memory formation after mild COVID-19. Study-level information: Among the donors, TCR clusters were largely specific to each donor.

A word on this clonotype: What it binds is unknown.

Germline CDR1 and CDR2: SGHRS and YFSETQ. V lost 1 base and J lost 5; bases outside the gene matches: 7. This CDR3 has 15 amino acids. Whole-study results and caveats: Prior to infection, memory already included some responding clones, suggesting cross-reactive memory joined. There was no confirmation that second-wave clones peaking on day 37 were SARS-CoV-2 specific. CD4+ bias marked clones expanding day 15 to 37, unlike balanced contracting clones.

One entry per CDR3 protein, called by TCRdb with MiXCR from the 5' RACE reads. The repertoire consists of around 310,000 distinct CDR3 sequences, with 20% to 25% occurring once and the leading ten covering around 20%. The specimen was PBMCs or a T cell subset sorted from them (not recorded which). J is TRBJ1-1 and V is TRBV5-1, with 8 bases fitting TRBD1. The source of this sequence is a man aged 18 to 29 who had mild COVID-19 (a few samples of this study predate the infection). Cell type and time point are not known. The CDR3 spells CASSLRGRGLTEAFF. The DNA of the CDR3 is TGCGCCAGCAGCTTGAGGGGCAGGGGGCTTACTGAAGCTTTCTTT.